One T cell receptor (beta chain) is described in this entry. The data originate from a study of cytomegalovirus exposure and HLA in healthy donors. With 0 bases clipped from V and 0 bases from J, the junction kept 11 bases outside the gene matches. The germline V gene encodes CDR1 SGHAT and CDR2 FQNNGV. The CDR3 runs 20 residues. The PCR ran on 60 Vbeta and 13 Jbeta primers. The protocol was immunoSEQ multiplex PCR, while the TCRdb copy is restricted to in-frame clones and leaves out a portion. The sample lists under 150,000 clones, over 70% seen once, with 1.3% to 1.5% in the top ten. Sequencing was done on a sample of PBMCs. This receptor was identified in a woman aged 40-49 years in good health and CMV-seronegative. The chain uses TRBV11-2 and TRBJ2-5, with 12 bases matching TRBD2. Here the CDR3 reads CASSLETGLAGTYYQETQYF. The CDR3 bases are TGTGCCAGCAGCTTAGAGACCGGACTAGCGGGAACTTATTACCAAGAGACCCAGTACTTC.